Following are 31 T cell receptor beta chains from one sample sequenced in a study of PD-1 blockade in classical Hodgkin lymphoma. Each of the patients experienced relapse following autologous stem cell transplantation, and their brentuximab vedotin exposure differed. Clones were sequenced by immunoSEQ multiplex PCR, and TCRdb holds only the in-frame ones, with some missing. The table shows fewer than 25,000 clones, with roughly 75% occurring only once. Here the sequenced sample was peripheral blood mononuclear cells (PBMCs), taken before the second cycle of nivolumab. These receptors all stem from a human donor with classical Hodgkin lymphoma.

The chain links TRBV7-9 to TRBJ1-1, with D perhaps matching TRBD1 (5 bases). V was clipped by 6 bases and J by 5 bases, with 19 bases between them. CDR1 is SEHNR, CDR2 FQNEAQ, per germline (reference sequence). The CDR3 loop spans 15 amino acids. The CDR3 DNA sequence: TGTGCCAGCAGTCCGGGAGCCCCCGACAGAACTGAAGCTTTCTTT. Protein product: CASSPGAPDRTEAFF.

The V call is TRBV6-5, the J call TRBJ2-1, with a possible D match to TRBD2 (5 bases). Per germline, CDR1 MNHEY and CDR2 SVGAGI. V was trimmed by 2 bases and J by 0 bases, leaving 5 bases between them. The CDR3 is made up of 14 amino acids. The CDR3 region has the DNA TGTGCCAGCAGTTACGAGGGCTCCTACAATGAGCAGTTCTTC. The encoded protein is CASSYEGSYNEQFF.

The chain recombines TRBV27 with TRBJ2-5; D is unclear. V lost 6 bases and J 4 bases, leaving 12 bases between the germline ends. This CDR3 contains 13 residues. From germline, CDR1 is MNHEY and CDR2 SMNVEV (reference sequence). In DNA form, the CDR3 reads TGTGCCAGCAGCCCTCAAAGGCGAGAGACCCAGTACTTC. Residues: CASSPQRRETQYF.

The genes are TRBV9 and TRBJ1-2; 11 nucleotides line up with TRBD1. Trimming took 1 base from V and 0 from J; bases not matched to a gene: 8. CDR1 is SGDLS, CDR2 YYNGEE, per germline. The length of the CDR3 is 18 residues. CDR3 DNA sequence: TGTGCCAGCAGCGTAACTAGGGACAGGGGGAGACCTAACTATGGCTACACCTTC. Its protein product is CASSVTRDRGRPNYGYTF.

This clone appeared a single time. The CDR3 is CASSLGVSSTEAFF. CDR3 sequence (DNA): TGTGCCAGCAGCTTAGGGGTTAGCAGTACTGAAGCTTTCTTT. The genes are TRBV7-2 and TRBJ1-1; D uncertain. The V gene lost 1 base and the J gene lost 5 bases, with 11 bases spanning the gap. Per germline, CDR1 SGHTA and CDR2 FQGNSA. The CDR3 length is 14 residues.

The chain carries TRBV21-1 and TRBJ2-3; the table gives TRBD1 as D, unverified against the DNA. TRBV21-1 is assigned pseudogene status. The CDR3 contains 14 residues. In DNA form, the CDR3 reads TGTGCCAGCAGCAAACTTGACAGGGGTGAGACGCAGTATTTT. It codes for CASSKLDRGETQYF.

The chain links TRBV5-8 to TRBJ2-1; 7 bases align to TRBD2. This CDR3 region has 16 residues. Germline CDR1 and CDR2: SGHTS and YDEGEE. With 3 bases clipped from V and 6 bases from J, the junction kept 12 bases outside the gene matches. The CDR3 nucleotides are TGTGCCAGCAGCTGGCCTCGGGCGGGAGATGGCAATGAGCAGTTCTTC. Amino acid sequence: CASSWPRAGDGNEQFF.

The chain couples TRBV6-1 to TRBJ2-7, with 10 bases lining up with TRBD1. The CDR3 runs to 14 residues. Germline CDR1 reads MNHNS; CDR2 reads SASEGT. V gave up 6 bases and J gave up 3 bases; unmatched junction bases: 5. The CDR3 reads CASRRDRGIYEQYF. The CDR3 coding sequence is TGTGCCAGCAGGAGGGACAGGGGCATCTACGAGCAGTACTTC.

This clone is a singleton in its sample. The chain is built from TRBV5-6 and TRBJ2-5; either TRBD1 or TRBD2 may fit D (5 bases each). CDR1 and CDR2 from the germline V gene are SGHDT and YYEEEE. The V end lost 10 bases, the J end lost 1 base, and 17 bases lay between the germline ends. CDR3 length: 14 residues. CDR3 region: CAGEKTGRQETQYF. The DNA for the CDR3 is TGTGCCGGCGAAAAAACGGGACGCCAAGAGACCCAGTACTTC.

The rearrangement joins TRBV5-4 to TRBJ2-7; 10 bases fit TRBD2. Germline CDR1 and CDR2: SGHNT and YYREEE (reference sequence). Unmatched junction bases numbered 8, after V lost 4 bases and J lost 4 bases. The CDR3 loop spans 15 amino acids. The CDR3 reads CASSQAASGSYEQYF. Written as DNA, the CDR3 is TGTGCCAGCAGCCAAGCGGCTAGCGGGAGTTACGAGCAGTACTTC. The full variable domain, its missing parts supplied by reference TRBV5-4 and TRBJ2-7, is ETGVTQSPTHLIKTRGQQVTLRCSSQSGHNTVSWYQQALGQGPQFIFQYYREEENGRGNFPPRFSGLQFPNYSSELNVNALELDDSALYLCASSQAASGSYEQYFGPGTRLTVT.

The chain employs TRBV18 and TRBJ2-7, with TRBD2 matching 7 bases. Germline V gives CDR1 KGHSH, CDR2 LQKENI. There are 13 residues in the CDR3. Unmatched junction bases numbered 4, after V lost 6 bases and J lost 2 bases. The DNA for the CDR3 is TGTGCCAGCTCCCTAGCGGAAACCTACGAGCAGTACTTC. Its protein product is CASSLAETYEQYF.

The chain recombines TRBV19 with TRBJ1-1, with 7 nucleotides matching TRBD1. The length of the CDR3 is 14 residues. V lost 1 base to trimming and J lost 7 bases; unmatched junction nucleotides: 6. CDR1 and CDR2 (germline): LNHDA, SQIVND (reference sequence). This chain's CDR3 is CASSIGLGQSEAFF. CDR3 DNA: TGTGCCAGTAGTATAGGGTTGGGACAGAGTGAAGCTTTCTTT.

The chain links TRBV5-1 to TRBJ1-1, with D tentatively TRBD1 (5 bases). Trimming removed 6 bases at V and 0 bases at J, with 15 bases between. The CDR3 is 15 amino acids. Germline V CDR1 and CDR2: SGHRS, YFSETQ. CDR3 bases: TGCGCCAGCAACTCCGCACAGGCTATGAACACTGAAGCTTTCTTT. It encodes CASNSAQAMNTEAFF.

This clone was seen a single time. J is TRBJ2-3 and V is TRBV6-4, with 13 bases lining up with TRBD2. With V trimmed by 0 bases and J by 11 bases, 8 bases remained unmatched. In germline, CDR1 is MRHNA, CDR2 SNTAGT. This CDR3 contains 16 residues. The CDR3 coding sequence is TGTGCCAGCAGTGACTCGAGGGGGACTAGCGGGATTGTGCAGTATTTT. Translation gives CASSDSRGTSGIVQYF.

The V and J genes are TRBV11-1 and TRBJ2-7, with unresolved D. V was cut by 1 base and J by 5 bases, with 12 bases left in between. The CDR3 covers 14 residues. Germline CDR1 is SGHAT and CDR2 is FQDESV (reference sequence). The CDR3 bases are TGTGCCAGCAGCTTAGGGCGTATGGTGCACGAGCAGTACTTC. This encodes CASSLGRMVHEQYF.

V gene TRBV29-1 combines with J gene TRBJ1-4; 8 positions match TRBD1. CDR1 and CDR2 from the germline V gene are SQVTM and ANQGSEA. After removal of 7 bases from V and 4 bases from J, the junction contained 14 bases not matched to a gene. CDR3 length equals 16 residues. The CDR3 nucleotides read TGCAGCGCCGGGACAGGAGGCAGGGAGATTAATGAAAAACTGTTTTTT. It translates to CSAGTGGREINEKLFF.

The chain couples TRBV9 to TRBJ2-7; 9 bases fit TRBD2. This CDR3 has 15 residues. V was pared by 1 base and J by 4 bases, with 6 bases of the junction left unmatched. Germline V lookup: CDR1 SGDLS, CDR2 YYNGEE. CDR3 protein: CASSVSSGGAYEQYF. The CDR3 nucleotides are TGTGCCAGCAGCGTAAGTAGCGGGGGTGCTTACGAGCAGTACTTC.

The rearrangement uses TRBV6-5 and TRBJ1-1; no firm D call. The CDR3 has 13 amino acids. The V end was cut by 6 bases, the J end by 1 base, with 9 bases between. Germline V CDR1 and CDR2: MNHEY, SVGAGI. The CDR3 protein is CASSFIRNTEAFF. The CDR3 DNA follows: TGTGCCAGCAGCTTCATTAGGAACACTGAAGCTTTCTTT.

This clone appeared once. The chain couples TRBV7-2 to TRBJ1-4; a weak D match, TRBD1 (5 bases). The germline CDR1 and CDR2 sequences are SGHTA and FQGNSA. Between the trimmed V and J ends, which lost 1 base and 7 bases, there was a span of 19 bases. The CDR3 loop spans 17 amino acids. The CDR3 is CASSLGWGGVPSEKLFF. The CDR3 nucleotides are TGTGCCAGCAGCTTAGGGTGGGGGGGAGTCCCCAGTGAAAAACTGTTTTTT.

The chain is built from TRBV27 and TRBJ2-7; TRBD2 might be the D (6 bases). The V gene's germline CDR1 is MNHEY and CDR2 SMNVEV (reference sequence). The CDR3 covers 14 residues. Trimming left V 3 bases short and J 0 bases short, with 9 bases between. CDR3 nucleotide sequence: TGTGCCAGCAGTTTTTCGGGACTCTCCTACGAGCAGTACTTC. The encoded protein is CASSFSGLSYEQYF.

This clone was observed once. The chain recombines TRBV5-4 with TRBJ1-4, with 7 positions matching TRBD1. Germline CDR1 and CDR2: SGHNT and YYREEE (reference sequence). The CDR3 is made up of 17 amino acids. The trim removed 3 bases at V and 5 bases at J, leaving 13 bases unmatched. The CDR3 bases are TGTGCCAGCAGCTCAGATGCCACGGGACAGATAAATGAAAAACTGTTTTTT. Translated, it gives CASSSDATGQINEKLFF. The full variable domain, completed using reference TRBV5-4 and TRBJ1-4, is ETGVTQSPTHLIKTRGQQVTLRCSSQSGHNTVSWYQQALGQGPQFIFQYYREEENGRGNFPPRFSGLQFPNYSSELNVNALELDDSALYLCASSSDATGQINEKLFFGSGTQLSVL.

This chain uses TRBV6-5 with TRBJ2-1, with D perhaps TRBD2 (6 bases). V shed 5 bases and J shed 7 bases, with 12 bases lying between them. The CDR3 length is 13 residues. Per the germline V gene, CDR1 is MNHEY and CDR2 is SVGAGI. The CDR3 DNA sequence: TGTGCCAGCAGTCCTACTAGCATGAATGAGCAGTTCTTC. Amino acid sequence: CASSPTSMNEQFF.

V and J are TRBV6-5 and TRBJ2-2, with 8 nucleotides matching TRBD1. Germline V lookup: CDR1 MNHEY, CDR2 SVGAGI. V lost 6 bases, J lost 6 bases, and 6 bases stayed unmatched. This CDR3 comprises 14 residues. The CDR3 DNA reads TGTGCCAGCAGACAGGGGGTATTGGCCGGGGAGCTGTTTTTT. This encodes CASRQGVLAGELFF.

This rearrangement joins TRBV6-1 to TRBJ2-5; 9 bases are shared with TRBD1. Germline CDR1 reads MNHNS; CDR2 reads SASEGT. J gave up 5 bases and V 4 bases, and 11 bases lay outside the gene matches. CDR3 length: 16 residues. The CDR3 bases are TGTGCCAGCAGTGTAGCCCCCGGGACAGGGCGGGAGACCCAGTACTTC. It is translated as CASSVAPGTGRETQYF.

V and J are TRBV7-2 and TRBJ2-1; perhaps D is TRBD1 or TRBD2 (5 bases each). The CDR3 consists of 14 residues. Trimming pared 2 bases from V and 7 bases from J, leaving 12 bases between. Germline V gives CDR1 SGHTA, CDR2 FQGNSA. The CDR3 DNA follows: TGTGCCAGCAGCTTACCCCCGGGGCGGAATGAGCAGTTCTTC. Its protein is CASSLPPGRNEQFF.

V and J are TRBV11-3 and TRBJ2-1; 7 bases align to TRBD1. Trimming cost V 5 bases and J 0 bases; bases outside gene matches: 7. Germline loops: CDR1 SGHNT, CDR2 YENEEA. The CDR3 spans 16 residues. CDR3 region: CASSLTGQSSYNEQFF. For the CDR3, the DNA is TGTGCCAGCAGCCTGACGGGACAGAGCTCCTACAATGAGCAGTTCTTC.

Note on this clone: At one of its ends the junction is not consistent with the germline gene, which may arise from a read error. The rearrangement joins TRBV15 to TRBJ2-3, with 10 bases matching TRBD2. The length of the CDR3 is 15 residues. Germline V CDR1 and CDR2: LNHNV, YYDKDF (reference sequence). CDR3 loop: CATSGETSGTDTQYF. The CDR3 DNA reads as TGTGCCACCAGCGGAGAGACTAGCGGGACAGATACGCAGTATTTT.

The genes are TRBV11-2 and TRBJ1-1; D unresolved. This CDR3 comprises 16 residues. V lost 0 bases and J lost 3, with 14 bases in between. Germline V gives CDR1 SGHAT, CDR2 FQNNGV. CDR3 protein: CASSLDLTRADTEAFF. In nucleotides, the CDR3 is TGTGCCAGCAGCTTAGATCTGACCCGGGCTGACACTGAAGCTTTCTTT.

This clone was seen once. The DNA of the CDR3 is TGTGCCAGTAAGCAGGGGGCTAGGAATGAGCAGTTCTTC. It translates to CASKQGARNEQFF. The chain couples TRBV19 to TRBJ2-1; 8 bases map to TRBD1. Unmatched junction bases numbered 6, after V lost 7 bases and J lost 7 bases. This CDR3 is built from 13 residues. The germline V gene encodes CDR1 LNHDA and CDR2 SQIVND (reference sequence).

The chain carries TRBV7-9 and TRBJ2-1; possible D gene TRBD1, 6 bases. The CDR3 has 14 residues. V gave up 4 bases and J gave up 3 bases, with 10 bases separating them. Germline CDR1 and CDR2: SEHNR and FQNEAQ (reference sequence). The CDR3 DNA reads as TGTGCCAGCAGCTCCTGGACAGACTACAATGAGCAGTTCTTC. It codes for CASSSWTDYNEQFF. Supplemented by reference TRBV7-9 and TRBJ2-1, the full variable domain reads DTGVSQNPRHKITKRGQNVTFRCDPISEHNRLYWYRQTLGQGPEFLTYFQNEAQLEKSRLLSDRFSAERPKGSFSTLEIQRTEQGDSAMYLCASSSWTDYNEQFFGPGTRLTVL.

The J gene is TRBJ2-3, the V gene TRBV5-6; 9 bases line up with TRBD1. In germline, CDR1 is SGHDT, CDR2 YYEEEE. Losses at the gene ends were 5 bases for V and 3 bases for J; bases not matched to a gene: 10. The CDR3 extends over 16 amino acids. The CDR3 spells CASRDAGTGRTDTQYF. In nucleotides, the CDR3 is TGTGCCAGCAGGGACGCCGGGACAGGGAGGACAGATACGCAGTATTTT.